A single sample is the source of the 3 T cell receptor beta chains below, sequenced in a study of graft-versus-host responses after intestinal transplantation. This table comes from immunoSEQ multiplex PCR, and its TCRdb copy is limited to in-frame clones, with some not included. The sample contains over 45,000 clones, roughly 91% of which appear only once. The source material was PBMCs, sampled roughly 860 days after a first intestinal transplant, on the day of a second. The receptor set was obtained from a human patient who received an intestinal transplant, so some T cells may come from the graft donor.

This chain uses TRBV6-5 with TRBJ1-1; D is unresolved. Germline V CDR1 and CDR2: MNHEY, SVGAGI. V was trimmed by 5 bases and J by 4 bases, leaving 5 bases between them. The CDR3 is 11 amino acids. In DNA, the CDR3 is TGTGCCAGCAGTCAGGCCACTGAAGCTTTCTTT. Protein product: CASSQATEAFF.

The chain is built from TRBV10-1 and TRBJ1-1; maybe TRBD1 (6 bases). This CDR3 is built from 15 residues. The V end lost 4 bases, the J end lost 1 base, and 13 bases lay between the germline ends. Germline lookup yields CDR1 WNHNN and CDR2 SYGVQD (reference sequence). CDR3 sequence reads: CASSGSQGTNTEAFF. The CDR3, as DNA: TGCGCCAGCAGTGGTAGTCAGGGGACGAACACTGAAGCTTTCTTT.

The chain is built from TRBV7-2 and TRBJ1-2; perhaps TRBD1 as D (6 bases). Trimming pared 5 bases from V and 3 bases from J, leaving 19 bases between. The germline CDR1 and CDR2 sequences are SGHTA and FQGNSA. The CDR3 consists of 16 residues. CDR3 DNA sequence: TGTGCCAGCAGCCAAAAACAGGGTGGGTTGGACTATGGCTACACCTTC. This codes for CASSQKQGGLDYGYTF.